This TCR beta chain was retrieved from a study of T-cell reconstitution after alpha-beta-depleted transplantation in children. In its sample, this clonotype was seen many times. Its specificity is not known. CDR3 length: 16 residues. The V end lost 1 base, the J end lost 2 bases, and 13 bases lay between the germline ends. Germline assignment: CDR1 SEHNR and CDR2 FQNEAQ (reference sequence). Overall study findings and caveats: Newly generated T cells supplied most T-cell counts and diversity one year post-transplant. Several hundred graft clones that had expanded were reportedly the source of alpha-beta T cells about two months after transplant.

The TCRbeta library incorporated unique molecular identifiers. TCRdb reprocessed the PCR reads with MiXCR, giving one entry per CDR3 protein. The table includes under 20,000 distinct CDR3 sequences, roughly 12% detected once. Specimen: PBMCs, mostly from graft donor cells, collected 180 days after TCRalphabeta/CD19-depleted stem cell transplant. The sequence came from a boy under three years old who had a stem cell transplant for Wiskott-Aldrich syndrome, so the T cells may come from the graft donor. The gene calls are TRBV7-9 and TRBJ2-3, with D possibly matching TRBD1 (6 bases). The CDR3 is CASSLDNGQHTDTQYF. The CDR3 DNA sequence: TGTGCCAGCAGCTTAGATAACGGACAGCACACAGATACGCAGTATTTT.